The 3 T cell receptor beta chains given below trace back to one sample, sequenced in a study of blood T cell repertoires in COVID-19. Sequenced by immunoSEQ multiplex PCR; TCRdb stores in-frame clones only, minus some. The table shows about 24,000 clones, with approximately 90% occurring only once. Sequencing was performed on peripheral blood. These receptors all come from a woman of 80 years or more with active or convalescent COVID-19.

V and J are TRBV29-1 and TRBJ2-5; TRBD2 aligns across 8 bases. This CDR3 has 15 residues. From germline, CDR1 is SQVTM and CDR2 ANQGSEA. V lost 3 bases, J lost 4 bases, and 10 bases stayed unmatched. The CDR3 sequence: CSVDRREAVGETQYF. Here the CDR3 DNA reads TGCAGCGTTGATAGGCGGGAGGCCGTGGGAGAGACCCAGTACTTC. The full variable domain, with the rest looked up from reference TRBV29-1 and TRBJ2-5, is SAVISQKPSRDICQRGTSLTIQCQVDSQVTMMFWYRQQPGQSLTLIATANQGSEATYESGFVIDKFPISRPNLTFSTLTVSNMSPEDSSIYLCSVDRREAVGETQYFGPGTRLLVL.

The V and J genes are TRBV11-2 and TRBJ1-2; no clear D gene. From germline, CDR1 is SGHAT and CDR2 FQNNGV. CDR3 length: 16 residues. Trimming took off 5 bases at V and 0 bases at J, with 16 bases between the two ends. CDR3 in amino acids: CASSLPSGEANYGYTF. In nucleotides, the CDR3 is TGTGCCAGCAGCCTACCCTCAGGCGAAGCTAACTATGGCTACACCTTC. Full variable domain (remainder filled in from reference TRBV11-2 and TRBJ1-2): EAGVAQSPRYKIIEKRQSVAFWCNPISGHATLYWYQQILGQGPKLLIQFQNNGVVDDSQLPKDRFSAERLKGVDSTLKIQPAKLEDSAVYLCASSLPSGEANYGYTFGSGTRLTVV.

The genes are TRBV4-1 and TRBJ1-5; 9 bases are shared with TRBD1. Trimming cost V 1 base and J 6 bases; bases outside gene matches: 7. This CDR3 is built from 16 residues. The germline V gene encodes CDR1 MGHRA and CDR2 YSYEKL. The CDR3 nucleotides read TGCGCCAGCAGCCAAGGGGGGACAGGGAAATTTCAGCCCCAGCATTTT. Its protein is CASSQGGTGKFQPQHF.